This T cell receptor beta chain comes out of a study of blood T cell repertoires in COVID-19. Study at large: Collection of acute and convalescent COVID-19 samples took place in the United States, Italy and Spain. T cells, B-cell-depleted T cells, or PBMCs provided the cDNA or gDNA that served as material.

In the study's own analysis: Scientists estimated how many nucleated cells there were by amplifying reference gene primers. The assay was immunoSEQ multiplex PCR, and TCRdb's table has in-frame clones only and misses some. V, J and clone size are those of that table, while D and trimming were read from the DNA. This sample has 50,000 to 60,000 clones, with about four fifths found just once. CDR1 is KGHSH, CDR2 LQKENI, per germline. The CDR3 has 13 residues. V lost 3 bases and J lost 3, with 8 bases in between. Sequenced input: peripheral blood. The TCR was taken from a human donor in a cohort sampled during active or convalescent COVID-19. The rearrangement joins TRBV18 to TRBJ2-5; D is unclear. The CDR3 nucleotides read TGTGCCAGCTCACCGAACTCCGAAGAGACCCAGTACTTC. Encoded protein: CASSPNSEETQYF.